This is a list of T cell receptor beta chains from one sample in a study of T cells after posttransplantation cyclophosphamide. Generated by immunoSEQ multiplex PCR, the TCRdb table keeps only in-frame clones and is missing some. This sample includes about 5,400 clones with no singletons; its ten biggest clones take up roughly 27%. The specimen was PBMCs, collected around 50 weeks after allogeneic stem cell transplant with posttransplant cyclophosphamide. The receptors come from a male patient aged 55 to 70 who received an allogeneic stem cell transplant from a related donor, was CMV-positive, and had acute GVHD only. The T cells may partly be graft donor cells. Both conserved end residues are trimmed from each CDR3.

ASRLAVKNEQF,TRBV27,TRBJ2-1
ATSGEQDWGYT,TRBV15,TRBJ1-2
ASSERRLAGGNEQY,TRBV2,TRBJ2-7
ASSLGGAGGETQY,TRBV28,TRBJ2-5
ASSLGDRVTEAF,TRBV5-1,TRBJ1-1
ASSLAGDTDYGYT,TRBV7-9,TRBJ1-2
ASSLMPSYGYT,TRBV5-1,TRBJ1-2
ASSPLPAGGSGTGELF,TRBV18,TRBJ2-2
ASRSGTGAYEQY,TRBV6-6,TRBJ2-7
ASSPGVGSYEQY,TRBV18,TRBJ2-7
ASSLDYDQTPREKLF,TRBV7-8,TRBJ1-4
ASSQSYGQGNLGSYNEQF,TRBV4-1,TRBJ2-1
ASSLVLAGAKEQF,TRBV7-9,TRBJ2-1
ASILNTEAF,TRBV2,TRBJ1-1
ASSGGVYNYGYT,TRBV7-2,TRBJ1-2
ASSVQGSETQY,TRBV9,TRBJ2-5
ASSPSGGRNPYEQY,TRBV18,TRBJ2-7
ASKDQGQGINEAF,TRBV19,TRBJ1-1
ASSFQGTGNQPQH,TRBV27,TRBJ1-5
ASSGWTSGDTDTQY,TRBV2,TRBJ2-3
ASSVFQGLSDTGELF,TRBV6-4,TRBJ2-2
ASSSRTDRGAYEQY,TRBV5-1,TRBJ2-7
ASSERTGGETQY,TRBV6-1,TRBJ2-5
ASRNQLKYEQY,TRBV2,TRBJ2-7
ATSRVEGGNYGYT,TRBV15,TRBJ1-2